The 6 T cell receptor beta chains listed next were all sequenced from one sample in a study of shared clonotypes between healthy human individuals (dated by TCRdb to about 2020). Libraries came from the immunoSEQ multiplex PCR assay. TCRdb took this table from immuneACCESS and kept in-frame rearrangements with V and J called. Such tables lack part of the clones; where checked against another copy, unresolved V genes explain under half of the gap, and the rest is unexplained. The sample table holds some 480,000 clones, of which roughly 78% were seen once. The top ten clonotypes cover roughly 12% of the sample. Sequencing input: PBMCs. The receptor set was obtained from a woman in her forties in good health. Some clones in this sample may be carry-over from other donors' samples.

V is TRBV7-2 and J is TRBJ2-7; perhaps D is TRBD1 or TRBD2 (5 bases each). The CDR3 has 15 amino acids. Germline assignment: CDR1 SGHTA and CDR2 FQGNSA. V was trimmed by 5 bases and J by 5 bases, leaving 19 bases between them. CDR3 DNA sequence: TGTGCCAGCAGCCCAGGGACCGCCCCTTGGAACGAGCAGTACTTC. Encoded protein: CASSPGTAPWNEQYF.

The V and J genes are TRBV6-5 and TRBJ1-1, with TRBD1 as a possible D gene (5 bases). CDR1 and CDR2 (germline): MNHEY, SVGAGI. This CDR3 has 15 residues. V was trimmed by 2 bases and J by 5 bases, leaving 15 bases between them. CDR3 DNA: TGTGCCAGCAGTTACCTTCCCGCAGGGAATACTGAAGCTTTCTTT. Translating it yields CASSYLPAGNTEAFF.

V and J are TRBV13 and TRBJ2-5, with 7 bases fitting TRBD1. The CDR3 contains 17 residues. Germline CDR1 reads PRHDT; CDR2 reads FYEKMQ (reference sequence). V shed 4 bases, J shed 0 bases, and the junction held 11 bases outside the gene matches. The CDR3: CASSSNPGRGYQETQYF. The CDR3 DNA follows: TGTGCCAGCAGCTCCAACCCGGGCAGGGGGTACCAAGAGACCCAGTACTTC.

V usage is TRBV15 and J usage is TRBJ2-6; the D gene is possibly TRBD2 (5 bases). The CDR3 is 17 residues long. Trimming pared 4 bases from V and 0 bases from J, leaving 13 bases between. From germline, CDR1 is LNHNV and CDR2 YYDKDF (reference sequence). The CDR3 bases are TGTGCCACCAGCACGTCCCCGGGATTCTCTGGGGCCAACGTCCTGACTTTC. Translated: CATSTSPGFSGANVLTF.

This clone turned up a few times. V usage is TRBV5-1 and J usage is TRBJ2-7, with 10 nucleotides matching TRBD2. J lost 2 bases, V lost 4 bases, and 6 bases had no gene match. The CDR3 totals 15 residues. CDR1 is SGHRS, CDR2 YFSETQ, per germline. DNA of the CDR3: TGCGCCAGCAGCGCTCTAGCGGGGGAAACCTACGAGCAGTACTTC. This encodes CASSALAGETYEQYF. The whole variable domain, remainder taken from reference TRBV5-1 and TRBJ2-7, is KAGVTQTPRYLIKTRGQQVTLSCSPISGHRSVSWYQQTPGQGLQFLFEYFSETQRNKGNFPGRFSGRQFSNSRSEMNVSTLELGDSALYLCASSALAGETYEQYFGPGTRLTVT.

Here the CDR3 DNA reads TGTGCCAGCAGTAACACAGGGGCGGTGGGCGAGCAGTACTTC. Its protein product is CASSNTGAVGEQYF. V is TRBV28 and J is TRBJ2-7, with 7 bases fitting TRBD1. Germline CDR1 MDHEN, CDR2 SYDVKM. The CDR3 spans 14 residues. V lost 5 bases, J lost 6 bases, and 10 bases stayed unmatched.